These T cell receptor beta chains were read from a single sample in a study of Ad26.COV2.S vaccination and SARS-CoV-2 variants. TCRdb's copy holds only in-frame clones and misses some; the assay was immunoSEQ multiplex PCR. Here the sample spans around 420,000 clones, around 89% being singletons. Sequenced material: peripheral blood, taken in a trial of Ad26.COV2.S vaccine versus placebo. These receptors came from a person between 18 and 59 years old who received the Ad26.COV2.S COVID-19 vaccine or a placebo. Both conserved end residues are part of each CDR3. Fields, in order: D gene, CDR3 length, clone size, J gene, V gene, CDR3 DNA, CDR3 protein. A D gene is named only where the DNA matches it firmly. Some rows have no size entry. The others give once, few or many, or a class for an expanded clone.

. | 16 | . | TRBJ2-2 | TRBV7-8 | TGTGCCAGCACCCTCCGGGAGGGGGCCGCCACCGGGGAGCTGTTTTTT | CASTLREGAATGELFF
TRBD2 | 16 | . | TRBJ2-1 | TRBV4-1 | TGCGCCAGCAGCCAAGATCGGACTAGCGGGGGCAGGGAGCAGTTCTTC | CASSQDRTSGGREQFF
. | 14 | once | TRBJ2-7 | TRBV5-1 | TGCGCCAGCAGCTTGGCGGCGGATACCTACGAGCAGTACTTC | CASSLAADTYEQYF
. | 15 | . | TRBJ2-7 | TRBV28 | TGTGCCAGCAGCTCCGGCAATAGACAGTTTTCGAAGCAGTACTTC | CASSSGNRQFSKQYF
. | 12 | . | TRBJ2-5 | TRBV6-2/TRBV6-3 | TGTGCCAGCAGTTACGAGAGTAAGGGAAAGTACTTC | CASSYESKGKYF
TRBD2 | 15 | . | TRBJ2-1 | TRBV6-5 | TGTGCCAGCAGTTTTAGCGGGGACTCCTACAATGAGCAGTTCTTC | CASSFSGDSYNEQFF
. | 12 | few | TRBJ1-1 | TRBV2 | TGTGCCAGCAAAGTAGGAGGCACTGAAGCTTTCTTT | CASKVGGTEAFF
. | 17 | . | TRBJ1-1 | TRBV5-6 | TGTGCCAGCAGCCGCTCGGACCGGGTAAGGTTGAACACTGAAGCTTTCTTT | CASSRSDRVRLNTEAFF
. | 15 | . | TRBJ1-6 | TRBV4-1 | TGCGCCAGCAGCCAGGCCGGGCCCTCCCTTTCACCCCTCCACTTT | CASSQAGPSLSPLHF
. | 13 | . | TRBJ1-1 | TRBV19 | TGTGCCAGTAGTCAAGGGGATTGGACTGAAGCTTTCTTT | CASSQGDWTEAFF
TRBD2 | 16 | once | TRBJ2-1 | TRBV4-2 | TGTGCCAGCAGCCAAAGCGGGGGGGAACCCCACAATGAGCAGTTCTTC | CASSQSGGEPHNEQFF
. | 18 | . | TRBJ2-1 | TRBV6-2/TRBV6-3 | TGTGCCAGCAGTTCCCTTACCATCCGGGTAAGAGGGGACAATGAGCAGTTCTTC | CASSSLTIRVRGDNEQFF
TRBD1 | 16 | . | TRBJ1-5 | TRBV10-3 | TGTGCCGCTGCCCCACAGGGGGCCGGGGGCAATCAGCCCCAGCATTTT | CAAAPQGAGGNQPQHF
TRBD1 | 13 | . | TRBJ1-2 | TRBV11-2 | TGTGCCAGCAGCTCGACAGGGAGGCCCCCACATATCTTC | CASSSTGRPPHIF
. | 15 | once | TRBJ1-4 | TRBV5-6 | TGTGCCAGCAGCCGGGTCGGGCCTAATAATGAAAAACTGTTTTTT | CASSRVGPNNEKLFF
. | 13 | . | TRBJ2-1 | TRBV5-4 | TGTGCCAGCAGCTTAAGGGGCATGAATGAGCAGTTCTTC | CASSLRGMNEQFF
. | 16 | . | TRBJ2-5 | TRBV27 | TGTGCCAGCAGTCTAAAGCCCACAGGGTTCCAAGAGACCCAGTACTTC | CASSLKPTGFQETQYF
. | 16 | . | TRBJ1-1 | TRBV4-3 | TGCGCCAGCAGCCAAGATACGTACGGGACTAACACTGAAGCTTTCTTT | CASSQDTYGTNTEAFF
TRBD1 | 15 | few | TRBJ2-1 | TRBV5-6 | TGTGCCAGCAGCCCGGGGACAGGCCGCAACAATGAGCAGTTCTTC | CASSPGTGRNNEQFF
. | 14 | . | TRBJ2-7 | TRBV19 | TGTGCCAGTACCGAGACAGGTCCTCCCTACGAGCAGTACTTC | CASTETGPPYEQYF
TRBD1 | 16 | . | TRBJ1-2 | TRBV2 | TGTGCCAGCAGTGGGTACGGGACAGATTATAACTATGGCTACACCTTC | CASSGYGTDYNYGYTF
. | 13 | once | TRBJ2-3 | TRBV15 | TGTGCCACCAGCAGGGGTTCCACAGATACGCAGTATTTT | CATSRGSTDTQYF
. | 16 | . | TRBJ1-5 | TRBV7-2 | TGTGCCAGCAGCTTAGCAAGGGGACAAGATCTACAGCCCCAGCATTTT | CASSLARGQDLQPQHF
. | 13 | . | TRBJ1-6 | TRBV30 | TGTGCCTGGAGTGTACGGTACCGGGAACCCCTCCACTTT | CAWSVRYREPLHF
TRBD2 | 15 | . | TRBJ2-7 | TRBV6-5 | TGTGCCAGCGGGACTAGCGGGGGGGCTCAACACGAGCAGTACTTC | CASGTSGGAQHEQYF
TRBD2 | 16 | . | TRBJ2-7 | TRBV7-2 | TGTGCCAGCAGCCCAAACCCGGCGGGGGGGCCCTTCGAGCAGTACTTC | CASSPNPAGGPFEQYF
. | 14 | . | TRBJ2-2 | TRBV6-5 | TGTGCCAGCAGCCCGACCCCCGGGAGCGGGGAGCTGTTTTTT | CASSPTPGSGELFF
. | 15 | . | TRBJ2-2 | TRBV7-3 | TGTGCCAGCAGCTTAGGGCAGGGAGACACCGGGGAGCTGTTTTTT | CASSLGQGDTGELFF
TRBD1 | 16 | . | TRBJ2-2 | TRBV7-8 | TGTGCCAGCAGCCACGCCGGGACAGAGAACACCGGGGAGCTGTTTTTT | CASSHAGTENTGELFF